This T cell receptor beta chain originates from a study of cytomegalovirus exposure and HLA in healthy donors. Whole-study context: Unique TCRs numbering roughly 85 million, obtained from HLA-typed donors, made up an early data release. There were 350 to 400 genotyped donors. Of these, about 80% fell in the genetic ancestry cluster associated with self-reported Caucasian donors. The study, taken as a whole, reports: The study flagged approximately 180 TCR beta chains as cytomegalovirus-associated.

This clone was counted a single time. Its matching antigen is unknown. Germline V gives CDR1 ENHRY, CDR2 SYGVKD. The junction had 4 bases not matched to a gene; V was cut back by 6 bases and J by 3 bases. CDR3 length: 14 amino acids. Primers for the PCR totalled 60 Vbeta and 13 Jbeta. Using immunoSEQ multiplex PCR, the repertoire was profiled, and TCRdb retains in-frame clones only, with some absent. Found here are some 150,000 clones, roughly 80% of them singletons; the top ten hold approximately 1.5%. Sequencing was done on a sample of PBMCs. The chain employs TRBV10-3 and TRBJ2-3; 9 bases align to TRBD1. The TCR originated in a female donor in good health and CMV-seronegative. The CDR3 DNA follows: TGTGCCATCAGGCCGGGACAGGGAACAGATACGCAGTATTTT. Protein sequence: CAIRPGQGTDTQYF.